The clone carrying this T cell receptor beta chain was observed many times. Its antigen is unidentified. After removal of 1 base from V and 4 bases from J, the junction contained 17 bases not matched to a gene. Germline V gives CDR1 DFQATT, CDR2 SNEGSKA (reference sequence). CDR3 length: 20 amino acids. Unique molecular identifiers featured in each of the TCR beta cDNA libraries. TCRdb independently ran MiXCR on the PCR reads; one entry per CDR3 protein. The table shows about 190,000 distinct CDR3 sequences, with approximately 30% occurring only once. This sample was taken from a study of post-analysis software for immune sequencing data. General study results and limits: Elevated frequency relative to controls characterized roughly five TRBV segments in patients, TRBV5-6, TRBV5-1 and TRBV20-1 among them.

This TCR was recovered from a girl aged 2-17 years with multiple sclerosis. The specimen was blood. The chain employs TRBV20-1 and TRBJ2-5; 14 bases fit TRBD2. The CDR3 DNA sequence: TGCAGTGCTAGAGTTAAGGGGAAACTTACCGGGACTAGCGGGGGAGAGACCCAGTACTTC. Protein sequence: CSARVKGKLTGTSGGETQYF.